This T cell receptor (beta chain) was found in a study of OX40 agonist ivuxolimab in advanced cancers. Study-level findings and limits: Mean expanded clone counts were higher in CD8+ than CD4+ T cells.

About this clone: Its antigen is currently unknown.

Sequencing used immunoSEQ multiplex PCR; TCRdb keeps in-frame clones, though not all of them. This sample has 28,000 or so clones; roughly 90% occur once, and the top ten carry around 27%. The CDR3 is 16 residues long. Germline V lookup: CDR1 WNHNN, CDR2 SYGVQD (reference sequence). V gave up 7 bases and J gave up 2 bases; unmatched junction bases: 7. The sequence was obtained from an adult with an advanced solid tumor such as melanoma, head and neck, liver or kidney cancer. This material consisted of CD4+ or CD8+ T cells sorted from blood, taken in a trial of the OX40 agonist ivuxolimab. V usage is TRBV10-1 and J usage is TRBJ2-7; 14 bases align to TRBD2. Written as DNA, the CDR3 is TGCGCCAGCATAAGGACTAGCGGGAGGATCCCCTACGAGCAGTACTTC. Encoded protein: CASIRTSGRIPYEQYF.